The rows below give T cell receptor beta chains drawn from one sample of a study of shared clonotypes between healthy human individuals. Profiling relied on immunoSEQ multiplex PCR, and the TCRdb table lists in-frame clones only, not all of them. The table lists 400,000 to 500,000 clones, less than 80% of them singletons. Sequencing input: PBMCs. These receptors were taken from a woman in her thirties or forties in good health. Some clones in this sample may be carry-over from other donors' samples. The conserved cysteine and the conserved F or W are not part of the CDR3 here. The order of the fields is CDR3 length, J gene, V gene, CDR3 protein.

len: 13
j_gene: TRBJ2-1
v_gene: TRBV10-2
CDR3aa: ASSSGLLSYNEQF

len: 12
j_gene: TRBJ2-7
v_gene: TRBV7-8
CDR3aa: ASSWGQGSYEQY

len: 14
j_gene: TRBJ2-3
v_gene: TRBV15
CDR3aa: ATSRTGHTNTDTQY

len: 13
j_gene: TRBJ2-5
v_gene: TRBV27
CDR3aa: ASSTGTSFSVWQY

len: 11
j_gene: TRBJ2-7
v_gene: TRBV29-1
CDR3aa: SVETTRAGEQY

len: 14
j_gene: TRBJ2-7
v_gene: TRBV4-1
CDR3aa: ASSQVRAGASYEQY

len: 8
j_gene: TRBJ2-7
v_gene: TRBV29-1
CDR3aa: SVMGGEQY

len: 15
j_gene: TRBJ2-5
v_gene: TRBV11-3
CDR3aa: ASSLGFAGGYQETQY

len: 12
j_gene: TRBJ1-2
v_gene: TRBV5-4
CDR3aa: ASSQQGTGYGYT

len: 12
j_gene: TRBJ2-1
v_gene: TRBV9
CDR3aa: ASSVGGGNNEQF

len: 10
j_gene: TRBJ2-7
v_gene: TRBV5-4
CDR3aa: ASSLPGYEQY

len: 11
j_gene: TRBJ2-2
v_gene: TRBV6-5
CDR3aa: ASSADDTGELF

len: 10
j_gene: TRBJ2-3
v_gene: TRBV7-2
CDR3aa: ASSLEDRTQY

len: 11
j_gene: TRBJ1-2
v_gene: TRBV5-3
CDR3aa: AITPDRSYGYT